The sequence of this T cell receptor beta chain was determined in a study of CD8+CD57+ T cells in acquired aplastic anemia. TCR beta VDJ and CDR3 profiling used genomic DNA as template. MiXCR was run by TCRdb on the reads, yielding one entry per CDR3 protein. This table has hundreds of thousands of distinct CDR3 sequences, about a third appearing once. The CDR3 extends over 13 amino acids. Germline V gene data show CDR1 as MGHRA and CDR2 as YSYEKL. The V end lost 2 bases, the J end lost 9 bases, and 14 bases lay between the germline ends. The sequenced patients had an expansion of CD8+CD57+ cells seen by flow cytometry.

Material for sequencing was sorted CD4+, CD8+, or CD8+CD57+ T cells (not recorded which) from PBMCs. The sequence derives from a human donor with aplastic anemia. The chain has TRBV4-1 and TRBJ2-7; TRBD2 might be the D (6 bases). The DNA of the CDR3 is TGCGCCAGCAGCCAAATAGTAGAGGGAGGGCAGTACTTC. It yields the protein CASSQIVEGGQYF.